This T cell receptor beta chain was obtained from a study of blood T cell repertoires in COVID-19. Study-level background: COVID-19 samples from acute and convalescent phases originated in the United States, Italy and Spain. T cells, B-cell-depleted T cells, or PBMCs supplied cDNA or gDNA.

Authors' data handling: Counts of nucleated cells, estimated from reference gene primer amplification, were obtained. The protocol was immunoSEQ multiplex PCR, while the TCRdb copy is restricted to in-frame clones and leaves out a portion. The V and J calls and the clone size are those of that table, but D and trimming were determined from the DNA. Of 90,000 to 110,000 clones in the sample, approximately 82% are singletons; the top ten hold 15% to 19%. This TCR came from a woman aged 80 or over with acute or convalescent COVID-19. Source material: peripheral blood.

This chain's CDR3 is CASSLGGSGANVLTF. CDR3 bases: TGTGCCAGCAGCTTAGGAGGGTCTGGGGCCAACGTCCTGACTTTC. This rearrangement joins TRBV7-8 to TRBJ2-6; D possibly corresponds to TRBD2 (5 bases). The V gene's germline CDR1 is SGHVS and CDR2 FQNEAQ. This CDR3 is 15 amino acids long. V gave up 1 base and J gave up 1 base, with 5 bases separating them.